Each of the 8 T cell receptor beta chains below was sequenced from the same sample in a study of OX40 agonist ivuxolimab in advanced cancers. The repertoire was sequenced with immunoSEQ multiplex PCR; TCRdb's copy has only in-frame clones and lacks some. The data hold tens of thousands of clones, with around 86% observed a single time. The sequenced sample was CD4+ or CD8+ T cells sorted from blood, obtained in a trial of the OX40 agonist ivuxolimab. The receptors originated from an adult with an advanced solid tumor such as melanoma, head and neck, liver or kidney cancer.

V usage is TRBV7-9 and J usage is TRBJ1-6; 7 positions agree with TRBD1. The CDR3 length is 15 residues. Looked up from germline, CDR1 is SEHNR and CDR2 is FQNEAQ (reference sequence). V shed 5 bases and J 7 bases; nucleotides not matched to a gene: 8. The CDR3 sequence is CASSKTGTENSPLHF. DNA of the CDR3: TGTGCCAGCAGCAAGACCGGGACAGAGAATTCACCCCTCCACTTT.

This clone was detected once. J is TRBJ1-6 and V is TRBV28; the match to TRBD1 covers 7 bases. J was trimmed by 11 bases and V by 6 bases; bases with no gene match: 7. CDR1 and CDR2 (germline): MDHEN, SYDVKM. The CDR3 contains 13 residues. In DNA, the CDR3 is TGTGCCAGCAGCGGACAGGCACTGCCACCCCTCCACTTT. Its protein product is CASSGQALPPLHF.

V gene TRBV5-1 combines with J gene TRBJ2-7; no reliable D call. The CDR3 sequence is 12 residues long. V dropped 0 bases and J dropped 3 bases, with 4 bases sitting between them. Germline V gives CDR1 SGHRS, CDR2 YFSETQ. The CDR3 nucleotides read TGCGCCAGCAGCTTGGTCAGCTACGAGCAGTACTTC. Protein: CASSLVSYEQYF.

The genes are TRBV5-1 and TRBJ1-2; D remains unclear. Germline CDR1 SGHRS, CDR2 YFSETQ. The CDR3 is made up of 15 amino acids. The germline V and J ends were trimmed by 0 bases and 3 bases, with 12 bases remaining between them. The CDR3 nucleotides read TGCGCCAGCAGCTTGGGGTGGATTTCTCACTATGGCTACACCTTC. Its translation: CASSLGWISHYGYTF.

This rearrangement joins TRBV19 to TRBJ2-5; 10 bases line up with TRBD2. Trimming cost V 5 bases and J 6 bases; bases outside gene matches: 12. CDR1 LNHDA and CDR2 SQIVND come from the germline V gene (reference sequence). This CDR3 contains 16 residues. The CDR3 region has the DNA TGTGCCAGTAGTCCCAGTTGGAGCGGGGGGGCGAAGACCCAGTACTTC. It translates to CASSPSWSGGAKTQYF. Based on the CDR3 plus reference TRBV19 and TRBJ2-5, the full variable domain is DGGITQSPKYLFRKEGQNVTLSCEQNLNHDAMYWYRQDPGQGLRLIYYSQIVNDFQKGDIAEGYSVSREKKESFPLTVTSAQKNPTAFYLCASSPSWSGGAKTQYFGPGTRLLVL.

This CDR3 reads CASSPPGQYNEKLFF. The CDR3 DNA sequence: TGTGCCAGCTCACCACCCGGGCAGTACAATGAAAAACTGTTTTTT. The rearrangement links TRBV18 to TRBJ1-4; D gene uncertain. The CDR3 loop spans 15 amino acids. V dropped 0 bases and J dropped 5 bases, with 10 bases sitting between them. The germline V gene encodes CDR1 KGHSH and CDR2 LQKENI.

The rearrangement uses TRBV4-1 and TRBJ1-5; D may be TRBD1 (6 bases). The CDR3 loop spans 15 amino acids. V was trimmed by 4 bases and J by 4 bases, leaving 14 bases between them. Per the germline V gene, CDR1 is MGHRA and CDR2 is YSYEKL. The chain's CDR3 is CASSPGVQGNQPQHF. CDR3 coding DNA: TGCGCCAGCAGCCCGGGGGTGCAGGGGAATCAGCCCCAGCATTTT.

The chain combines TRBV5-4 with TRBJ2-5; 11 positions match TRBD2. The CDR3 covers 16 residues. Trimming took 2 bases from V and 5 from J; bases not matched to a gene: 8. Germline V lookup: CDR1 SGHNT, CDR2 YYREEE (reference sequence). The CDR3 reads CASSFLAGGYRETQYF. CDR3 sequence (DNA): TGTGCCAGCAGCTTCCTAGCGGGGGGCTATAGGGAGACCCAGTACTTC.